These T cell receptor beta chains were read from a single sample in a study of T cell repertoires in cytomegalovirus infection. TCRdb independently ran MiXCR on the reads; one entry per CDR3 protein. The data hold approximately 130,000 distinct CDR3 sequences, with about 24% observed a single time. No antigen is known for these receptors. The sample comprised PBMCs, sequenced either directly or after in vitro stimulation (not recorded which). The receptors were gathered from a human donor in good health (CMV status not recorded). Some clones in this sample may be carry-over from other donors' samples. Each CDR3 is given with its conserved first and last residue. The D gene is left open where the match is weak. Only part of the rows carry a size: once, few, many, or a class if the clone is expanded.

j_gene: TRBJ1-3
d_gene: NA
v_gene: TRBV20-1
abundance: NA
CDR3aa: CSASPDVGSGNTIYF
CDR3nt: TGCAGTGCTAGTCCGGACGTGGGTTCTGGAAACACCATATATTTT

j_gene: TRBJ2-1
d_gene: TRBD2
v_gene: TRBV11-3
abundance: many
CDR3aa: CASSLGRGDNEQFF
CDR3nt: TGTGCCAGCAGCTTAGGTCGGGGGGACAATGAGCAGTTCTTC

j_gene: TRBJ2-1
d_gene: NA
v_gene: TRBV7-9
abundance: many
CDR3aa: CASSCEQGEAYNEQFF
CDR3nt: TGTGCCAGCAGCTGCGAGCAGGGGGAGGCTTACAATGAGCAGTTCTTC

j_gene: TRBJ2-1
d_gene: TRBD2
v_gene: TRBV28
abundance: NA
CDR3aa: CASSLLAGAVNEQFF
CDR3nt: TGTGCCAGCAGTTTACTAGCGGGAGCGGTGAATGAGCAGTTCTTC

j_gene: TRBJ2-3
d_gene: NA
v_gene: TRBV9
abundance: NA
CDR3aa: CASSPNRGRRSDTQYF
CDR3nt: TGTGCCAGCAGCCCCAACCGGGGGAGACGCTCAGATACGCAGTATTTT

j_gene: TRBJ2-3
d_gene: NA
v_gene: TRBV7-6
abundance: NA
CDR3aa: CASSTFSGATTDTQYF
CDR3nt: TGTGCCAGCAGCACCTTTTCGGGGGCAACCACAGATACGCAGTATTTT

j_gene: TRBJ2-1
d_gene: TRBD2
v_gene: TRBV11-2
abundance: few
CDR3aa: CASSLVSVAGGRYNEQFF
CDR3nt: TGTGCCAGCAGCTTAGTTAGCGTAGCGGGAGGGCGATACAATGAGCAGTTCTTC

j_gene: TRBJ2-3
d_gene: TRBD2
v_gene: TRBV9
abundance: NA
CDR3aa: CASSAGLAETDTQYF
CDR3nt: TGTGCCAGCAGCGCGGGACTAGCGGAAACAGATACGCAGTATTTT

j_gene: TRBJ1-6
d_gene: NA
v_gene: TRBV5-4
abundance: NA
CDR3aa: CASSLRFNYNSPLHF
CDR3nt: TGTGCCAGCAGCTTGCGGTTTAACTATAATTCACCCCTCCACTTT

j_gene: TRBJ1-5
d_gene: TRBD1
v_gene: TRBV19
abundance: few
CDR3aa: CASRQGHQPQHF
CDR3nt: TGTGCCAGCAGACAGGGACATCAGCCCCAGCATTTT

j_gene: TRBJ1-5
d_gene: NA
v_gene: TRBV14
abundance: NA
CDR3aa: CASSQDASTRQPQHF
CDR3nt: TGTGCCAGCAGCCAAGATGCTTCAACCCGCCAGCCCCAGCATTTT

j_gene: TRBJ2-2
d_gene: NA
v_gene: TRBV28
abundance: NA
CDR3aa: CASSLNGVKAGELFF
CDR3nt: TGTGCCAGCAGTTTAAATGGGGTTAAAGCCGGGGAGCTGTTTTTT

j_gene: TRBJ2-5
d_gene: TRBD2
v_gene: TRBV7-9
abundance: many
CDR3aa: CASSGTGLAEETQYF
CDR3nt: TGTGCCAGCAGCGGAACGGGACTAGCGGAAGAGACCCAGTACTTC

j_gene: TRBJ1-1
d_gene: TRBD1
v_gene: TRBV12-3/TRBV12-4
abundance: NA
CDR3aa: CASSLRGPGEAFF
CDR3nt: TGTGCCAGCAGTTTGAGGGGGCCTGGGGAAGCTTTCTTT

j_gene: TRBJ1-5
d_gene: NA
v_gene: TRBV12-3/TRBV12-4
abundance: many
CDR3aa: CASSPYRAPGNQPQHF
CDR3nt: TGTGCCAGCAGCCCCTACAGGGCTCCGGGCAATCAGCCCCAGCATTTT

j_gene: TRBJ2-5
d_gene: NA
v_gene: TRBV19
abundance: few
CDR3aa: CARRTAQETQYF
CDR3nt: TGTGCCAGGAGGACAGCACAAGAGACCCAGTACTTC

j_gene: TRBJ2-3
d_gene: NA
v_gene: TRBV11-2
abundance: NA
CDR3aa: CTEDTQYF
CDR3nt: TGCACTGAAGATACGCAGTATTTT

j_gene: TRBJ1-1
d_gene: NA
v_gene: TRBV12-3/TRBV12-4
abundance: many
CDR3aa: CASSLVGLDSEAFF
CDR3nt: TGTGCCAGCAGTTTAGTCGGTTTGGATTCTGAAGCTTTCTTT

j_gene: TRBJ1-5
d_gene: TRBD1
v_gene: TRBV28
abundance: few
CDR3aa: CASRMDRGDNQPQHF
CDR3nt: TGTGCCAGCAGGATGGACAGGGGCGACAATCAGCCCCAGCATTTT

j_gene: TRBJ1-1
d_gene: NA
v_gene: TRBV20-1
abundance: NA
CDR3aa: CSATQGTLNTEAFF
CDR3nt: TGCAGTGCCACCCAGGGAACCCTGAACACTGAAGCTTTCTTT

j_gene: TRBJ1-1
d_gene: NA
v_gene: TRBV6-2/TRBV6-3
abundance: NA
CDR3aa: CASSHRRAPDTEAFF
CDR3nt: TGTGCCAGCAGTCACCGACGGGCCCCGGACACTGAAGCTTTCTTT

j_gene: TRBJ2-1
d_gene: TRBD2
v_gene: TRBV25-1
abundance: NA
CDR3aa: CASSRPGGVYNEQFF
CDR3nt: TGTGCCAGCAGTCGCCCCGGGGGGGTCTACAATGAGCAGTTCTTC

j_gene: TRBJ2-2
d_gene: NA
v_gene: TRBV7-3
abundance: NA
CDR3aa: CASSLSQLTGELFF
CDR3nt: TGTGCCAGCAGCTTATCCCAGCTGACCGGGGAGCTGTTTTTT

j_gene: TRBJ2-5
d_gene: TRBD1
v_gene: TRBV19
abundance: few
CDR3aa: CASGTGVQETQYF
CDR3nt: TGTGCCAGTGGAACAGGGGTCCAAGAGACCCAGTACTTC

j_gene: TRBJ1-1
d_gene: NA
v_gene: TRBV4-3
abundance: NA
CDR3aa: CASSQDNREDTEAFF
CDR3nt: TGCGCCAGCAGCCAAGATAACAGGGAGGACACTGAAGCTTTCTTT

j_gene: TRBJ2-5
d_gene: NA
v_gene: TRBV12-3/TRBV12-4
abundance: few
CDR3aa: CASSLPAQTQYF
CDR3nt: TGTGCCAGCAGTTTGCCCGCCCAGACCCAGTACTTC

j_gene: TRBJ1-1
d_gene: NA
v_gene: TRBV7-2
abundance: NA
CDR3aa: CASSLDVWGAGAFF
CDR3nt: TGTGCCAGCAGCTTAGATGTTTGGGGGGCGGGGGCTTTCTTT

j_gene: TRBJ1-4
d_gene: NA
v_gene: TRBV7-9
abundance: NA
CDR3aa: CASRLGVEKLFF
CDR3nt: TGTGCCAGCCGGCTGGGGGTTGAAAAACTGTTTTTT

j_gene: TRBJ2-2
d_gene: TRBD1
v_gene: TRBV28
abundance: NA
CDR3aa: CASSPQGAGGELFF
CDR3nt: TGTGCCAGCAGCCCTCAGGGGGCTGGCGGGGAGCTGTTTTTT

j_gene: TRBJ2-3
d_gene: TRBD1
v_gene: TRBV12-3/TRBV12-4
abundance: many
CDR3aa: CASTLQGLWDTQYF
CDR3nt: TGTGCCAGCACCTTACAGGGGCTATGGGATACGCAGTATTTT

j_gene: TRBJ1-2
d_gene: NA
v_gene: TRBV6-1
abundance: NA
CDR3aa: CASSDSVYGYTF
CDR3nt: TGTGCCAGCAGTGACAGCGTCTATGGCTACACCTTC

j_gene: TRBJ1-4
d_gene: NA
v_gene: TRBV27
abundance: many
CDR3aa: CASSGSTTNEKLFF
CDR3nt: TGTGCCAGCAGCGGCTCGACGACTAATGAAAAACTGTTTTTT

j_gene: TRBJ1-2
d_gene: TRBD1
v_gene: TRBV3-1
abundance: few
CDR3aa: CASCPKTPGQGDGYTF
CDR3nt: TGTGCCAGCTGCCCAAAGACACCGGGACAGGGGGATGGCTACACCTTC

j_gene: TRBJ2-3
d_gene: TRBD2
v_gene: TRBV18
abundance: NA
CDR3aa: CASSPLGRAEDTQYF
CDR3nt: TGTGCCAGCTCACCACTCGGGAGGGCCGAAGATACGCAGTATTTT

j_gene: TRBJ2-3
d_gene: NA
v_gene: TRBV27
abundance: many
CDR3aa: CASSVVGMGSPDTQYF
CDR3nt: TGTGCCAGCAGCGTCGTCGGGATGGGAAGCCCAGATACGCAGTATTTT

j_gene: TRBJ2-5
d_gene: NA
v_gene: TRBV12-3/TRBV12-4
abundance: many
CDR3aa: CASSSGGLSRLPEQETQYF
CDR3nt: TGTGCCAGCAGTTCTGGGGGCCTGAGCAGGCTTCCAGAACAAGAGACCCAGTACTTC

j_gene: TRBJ2-3
d_gene: NA
v_gene: TRBV6-5
abundance: NA
CDR3aa: CASSYEGTDTQYF
CDR3nt: TGTGCCAGCAGTTATGAGGGCACAGATACGCAGTATTTT

j_gene: TRBJ2-5
d_gene: NA
v_gene: TRBV11-3
abundance: NA
CDR3aa: CASSLDLTGAETQYF
CDR3nt: TGTGCCAGCAGCTTAGACCTGACAGGAGCGGAGACCCAGTACTTC

j_gene: TRBJ2-7
d_gene: NA
v_gene: TRBV29-1
abundance: NA
CDR3aa: CSVDQGPYEQYF
CDR3nt: TGCAGCGTTGATCAGGGGCCCTACGAGCAGTACTTC

j_gene: TRBJ2-3
d_gene: NA
v_gene: TRBV20-1
abundance: few
CDR3aa: CSANAGTATTDTQYF
CDR3nt: TGCAGTGCCAACGCGGGGACTGCCACCACAGATACGCAGTATTTT

j_gene: TRBJ2-5
d_gene: NA
v_gene: TRBV7-2
abundance: many
CDR3aa: CASSPPGREETQYF
CDR3nt: TGTGCCAGCAGCCCCCCGGGCAGGGAAGAGACCCAGTACTTC

j_gene: TRBJ2-7
d_gene: TRBD2
v_gene: TRBV20-1
abundance: few
CDR3aa: CSASKVAGVGEQYF
CDR3nt: TGCAGTGCTAGTAAGGTAGCGGGAGTCGGCGAGCAGTACTTC

j_gene: TRBJ2-1
d_gene: TRBD2
v_gene: TRBV5-1
abundance: NA
CDR3aa: CASSYGLAGGYNEQFF
CDR3nt: TGCGCCAGCAGCTACGGACTAGCGGGAGGGTACAATGAGCAGTTCTTC

j_gene: TRBJ2-7
d_gene: TRBD1
v_gene: TRBV7-2
abundance: few
CDR3aa: CASSLFGTGPYEQYF
CDR3nt: TGTGCCAGCAGCTTATTTGGGACAGGGCCCTACGAGCAGTACTTC

j_gene: TRBJ2-7
d_gene: TRBD1
v_gene: TRBV29-1
abundance: NA
CDR3aa: CSVAGTGGSYEQYF
CDR3nt: TGCAGCGTCGCAGGGACAGGGGGCTCCTACGAGCAGTACTTC

j_gene: TRBJ1-2
d_gene: TRBD1
v_gene: TRBV20-1
abundance: NA
CDR3aa: CSARVRTGDTTNYGYTF
CDR3nt: TGCAGTGCTAGAGTCCGGACAGGGGACACTACTAACTATGGCTACACCTTC

j_gene: TRBJ1-2
d_gene: NA
v_gene: TRBV20-1
abundance: NA
CDR3aa: CSARVAQSAGYTF
CDR3nt: TGCAGTGCTAGAGTTGCACAGTCAGCAGGCTACACCTTC

j_gene: TRBJ1-5
d_gene: NA
v_gene: TRBV12-3/TRBV12-4
abundance: NA
CDR3aa: CASRYSAGGNQPQHF
CDR3nt: TGTGCCAGCAGGTACTCCGCCGGCGGCAATCAGCCCCAGCATTTT

j_gene: TRBJ2-7
d_gene: TRBD1
v_gene: TRBV25-1
abundance: NA
CDR3aa: CASSDTGGSYEQYF
CDR3nt: TGTGCCAGCAGCGATACAGGGGGATCCTACGAGCAGTACTTC

j_gene: TRBJ2-2
d_gene: NA
v_gene: TRBV7-6
abundance: NA
CDR3aa: CASSLAGQRRNTGELFF
CDR3nt: TGTGCCAGCAGCTTAGCGGGGCAGCGCCGGAACACCGGGGAGCTGTTTTTT